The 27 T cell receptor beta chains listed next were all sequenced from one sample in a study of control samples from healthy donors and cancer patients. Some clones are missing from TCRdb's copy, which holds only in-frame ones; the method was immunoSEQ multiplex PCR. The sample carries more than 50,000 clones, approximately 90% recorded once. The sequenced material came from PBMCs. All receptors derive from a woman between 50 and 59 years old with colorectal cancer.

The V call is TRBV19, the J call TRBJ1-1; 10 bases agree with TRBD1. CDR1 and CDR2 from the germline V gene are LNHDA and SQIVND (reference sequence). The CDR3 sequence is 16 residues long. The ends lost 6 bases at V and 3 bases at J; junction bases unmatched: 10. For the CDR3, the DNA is TGTGCCAGTAGCGACCTCAGGACAGGGGGTTACACTGAAGCTTTCTTT. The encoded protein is CASSDLRTGGYTEAFF.

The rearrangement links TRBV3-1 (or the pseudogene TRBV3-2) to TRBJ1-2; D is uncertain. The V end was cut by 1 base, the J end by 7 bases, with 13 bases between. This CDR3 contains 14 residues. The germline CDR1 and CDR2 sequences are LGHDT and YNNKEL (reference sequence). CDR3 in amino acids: CASSQGPDQVGYTF. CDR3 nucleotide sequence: TGTGCCAGCAGCCAAGGTCCAGACCAAGTTGGCTACACCTTC.

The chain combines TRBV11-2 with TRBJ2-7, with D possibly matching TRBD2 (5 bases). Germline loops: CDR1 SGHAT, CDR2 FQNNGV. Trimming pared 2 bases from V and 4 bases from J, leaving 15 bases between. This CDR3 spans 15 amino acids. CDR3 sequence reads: CASSLMRRNLYEQYF. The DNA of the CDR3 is TGTGCCAGCAGCTTAATGCGGAGGAACCTTTACGAGCAGTACTTC.

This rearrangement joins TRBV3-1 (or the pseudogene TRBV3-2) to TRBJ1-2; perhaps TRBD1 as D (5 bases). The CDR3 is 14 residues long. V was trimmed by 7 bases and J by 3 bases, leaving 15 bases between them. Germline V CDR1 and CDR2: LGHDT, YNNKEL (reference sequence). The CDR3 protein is CASTTRGAHYGYTF. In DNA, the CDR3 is TGTGCCAGCACCACAAGAGGGGCACACTATGGCTACACCTTC.

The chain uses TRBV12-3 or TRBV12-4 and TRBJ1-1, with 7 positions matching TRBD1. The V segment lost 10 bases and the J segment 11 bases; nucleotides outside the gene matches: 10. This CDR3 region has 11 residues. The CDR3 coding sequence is TGTGCCACCCAAGGGAGGGGGCGGGCTTTCTTT. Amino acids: CATQGRGRAFF.

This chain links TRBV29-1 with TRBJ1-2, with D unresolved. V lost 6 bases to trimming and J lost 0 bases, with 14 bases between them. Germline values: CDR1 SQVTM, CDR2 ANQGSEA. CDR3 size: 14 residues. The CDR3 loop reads CSVLGEITNYGYTF. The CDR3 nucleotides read TGCAGCGTCCTCGGGGAAATCACTAACTATGGCTACACCTTC.

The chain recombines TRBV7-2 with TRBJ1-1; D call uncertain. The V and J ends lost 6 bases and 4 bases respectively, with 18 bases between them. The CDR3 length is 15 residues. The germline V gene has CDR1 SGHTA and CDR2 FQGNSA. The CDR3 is CASSFMDGGGTEAFF. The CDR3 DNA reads TGTGCCAGCAGTTTTATGGACGGTGGCGGCACTGAAGCTTTCTTT.

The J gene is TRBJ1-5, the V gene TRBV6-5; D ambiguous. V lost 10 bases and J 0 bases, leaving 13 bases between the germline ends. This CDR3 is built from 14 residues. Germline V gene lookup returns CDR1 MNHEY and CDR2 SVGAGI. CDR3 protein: CATKGWLSNQPQHF. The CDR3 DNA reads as TGTGCCACCAAAGGGTGGCTTAGCAATCAGCCCCAGCATTTT.

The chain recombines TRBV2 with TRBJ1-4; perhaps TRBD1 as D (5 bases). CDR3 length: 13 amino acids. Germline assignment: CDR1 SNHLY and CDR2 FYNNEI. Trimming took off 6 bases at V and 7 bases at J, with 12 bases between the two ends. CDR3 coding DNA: TGTGCCAGCAGCCCGGGGCCGCGTGAAAAACTGTTTTTT. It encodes CASSPGPREKLFF.

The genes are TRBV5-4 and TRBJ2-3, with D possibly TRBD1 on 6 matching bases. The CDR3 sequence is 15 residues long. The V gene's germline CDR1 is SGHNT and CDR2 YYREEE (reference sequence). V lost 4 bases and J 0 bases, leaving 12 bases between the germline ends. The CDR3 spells CASSLWTASTDTQYF. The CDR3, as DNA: TGTGCCAGCAGCCTATGGACAGCTAGCACAGATACGCAGTATTTT.

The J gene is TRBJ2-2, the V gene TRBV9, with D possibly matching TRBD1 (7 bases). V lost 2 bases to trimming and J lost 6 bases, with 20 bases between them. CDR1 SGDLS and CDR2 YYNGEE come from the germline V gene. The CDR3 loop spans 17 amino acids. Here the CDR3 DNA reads TGTGCCAGCAGCGTTTTCGGAGGGGGCGATATCTCCGGGGAGCTGTTTTTT. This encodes CASSVFGGGDISGELFF.

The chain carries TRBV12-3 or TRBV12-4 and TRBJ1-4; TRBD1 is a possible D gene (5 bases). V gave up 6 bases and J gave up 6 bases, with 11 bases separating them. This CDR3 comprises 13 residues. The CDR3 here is CASRPQGYEKLFF. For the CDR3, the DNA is TGTGCCAGCAGGCCCCAGGGTTATGAAAAACTGTTTTTT.

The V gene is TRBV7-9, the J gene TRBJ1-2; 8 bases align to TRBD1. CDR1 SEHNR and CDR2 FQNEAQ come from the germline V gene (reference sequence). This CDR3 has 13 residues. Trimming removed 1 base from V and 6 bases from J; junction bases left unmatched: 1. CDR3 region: CASSLEGQDGYTF. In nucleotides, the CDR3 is TGTGCCAGCAGCTTAGAGGGACAGGATGGCTACACCTTC. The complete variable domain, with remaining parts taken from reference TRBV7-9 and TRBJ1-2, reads DTGVSQNPRHKITKRGQNVTFRCDPISEHNRLYWYRQTLGQGPEFLTYFQNEAQLEKSRLLSDRFSAERPKGSFSTLEIQRTEQGDSAMYLCASSLEGQDGYTFGSGTRLTVV.

The CDR3 DNA is TGTGCCAGCAGCCCGACAGTAAAGACAGATACGCAGTATTTT. Its protein product is CASSPTVKTDTQYF. The V gene is TRBV6-5, the J gene TRBJ2-3; TRBD1 is a possible D gene (5 bases). V lost 6 bases, J lost 3 bases, and 13 bases lay in between. Germline CDR1 is MNHEY and CDR2 is SVGAGI. The CDR3 is 14 residues long.

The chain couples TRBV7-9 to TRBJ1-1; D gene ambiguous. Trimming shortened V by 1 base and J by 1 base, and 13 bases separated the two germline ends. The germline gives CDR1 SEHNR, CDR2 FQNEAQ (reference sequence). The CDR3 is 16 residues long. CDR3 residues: CASSLGRSLGNTEAFF. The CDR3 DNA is TGTGCCAGCAGCTTAGGACGGTCCCTGGGGAACACTGAAGCTTTCTTT.

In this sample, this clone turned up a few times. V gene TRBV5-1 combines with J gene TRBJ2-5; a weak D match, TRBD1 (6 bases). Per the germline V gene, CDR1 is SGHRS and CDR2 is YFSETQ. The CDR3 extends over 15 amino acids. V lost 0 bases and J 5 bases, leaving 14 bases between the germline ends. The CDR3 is CASSLEHTGWETQYF. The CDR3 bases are TGCGCCAGCAGCTTGGAGCATACAGGGTGGGAGACCCAGTACTTC.

CDR3 sequence reads: CASSTSSGNTIYF. The CDR3 DNA sequence: TGTGCCAGCAGCACATCCTCTGGAAACACCATATATTTT. The V and J genes are TRBV7-2 and TRBJ1-3; D gene uncertain. Germline V gene sequence: CDR1 SGHTA, CDR2 FQGNSA. The CDR3 extends over 13 amino acids. The V and J ends lost 5 bases and 0 bases respectively, with 5 bases between them.

Here the CDR3 reads CASSRDREETQYF. The CDR3 DNA is TGCGCCAGCAGCCGGGACAGAGAAGAGACCCAGTACTTC. The chain joins TRBV5-1 to TRBJ2-5; TRBD1 aligns across 7 bases. CDR1 and CDR2 (germline): SGHRS, YFSETQ. Trimming at V came to 4 bases and at J to 3 bases, leaving 3 bases not matched to a gene. There are 13 residues in the CDR3. The variable domain in full, completed from reference TRBV5-1 and TRBJ2-5, reads KAGVTQTPRYLIKTRGQQVTLSCSPISGHRSVSWYQQTPGQGLQFLFEYFSETQRNKGNFPGRFSGRQFSNSRSEMNVSTLELGDSALYLCASSRDREETQYFGPGTRLLVL.

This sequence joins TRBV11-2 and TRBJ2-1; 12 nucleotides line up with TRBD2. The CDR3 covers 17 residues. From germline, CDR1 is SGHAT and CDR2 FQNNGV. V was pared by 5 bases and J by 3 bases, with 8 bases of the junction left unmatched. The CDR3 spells CASSLRTSGILYNEQFF. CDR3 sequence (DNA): TGTGCCAGCAGCCTCCGGACTAGCGGGATTCTCTACAATGAGCAGTTCTTC.

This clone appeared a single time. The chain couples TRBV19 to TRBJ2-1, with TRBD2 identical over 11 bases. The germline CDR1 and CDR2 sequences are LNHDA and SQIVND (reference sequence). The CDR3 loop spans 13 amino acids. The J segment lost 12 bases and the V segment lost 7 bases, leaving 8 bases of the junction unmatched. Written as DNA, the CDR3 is TGTGCCAGTATGCAAACTAGCGGGAGAACGCAGTTCTTC. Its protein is CASMQTSGRTQFF.

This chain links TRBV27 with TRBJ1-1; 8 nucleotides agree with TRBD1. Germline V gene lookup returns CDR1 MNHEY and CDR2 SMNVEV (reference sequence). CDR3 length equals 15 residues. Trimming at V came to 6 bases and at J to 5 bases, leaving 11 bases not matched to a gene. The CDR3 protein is CASRQVTGGWTEAFF. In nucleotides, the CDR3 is TGTGCCAGCAGACAGGTCACAGGGGGGTGGACTGAAGCTTTCTTT.

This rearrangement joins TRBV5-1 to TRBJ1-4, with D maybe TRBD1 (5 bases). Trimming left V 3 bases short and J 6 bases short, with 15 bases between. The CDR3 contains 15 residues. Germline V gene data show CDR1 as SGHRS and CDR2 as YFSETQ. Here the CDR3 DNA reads TGCGCCAGCAGCTCGGTGGGGGGAGAGGATGAAAAACTGTTTTTT. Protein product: CASSSVGGEDEKLFF.

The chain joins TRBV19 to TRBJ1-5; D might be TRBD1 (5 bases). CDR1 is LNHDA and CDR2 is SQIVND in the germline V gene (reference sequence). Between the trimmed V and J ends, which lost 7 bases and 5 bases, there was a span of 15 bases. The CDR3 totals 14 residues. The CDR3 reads CASTADSSYQPQHF. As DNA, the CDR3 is TGTGCCAGTACCGCTGACAGTTCCTATCAGCCCCAGCATTTT. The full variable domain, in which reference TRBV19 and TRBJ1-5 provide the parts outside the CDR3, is DGGITQSPKYLFRKEGQNVTLSCEQNLNHDAMYWYRQDPGQGLRLIYYSQIVNDFQKGDIAEGYSVSREKKESFPLTVTSAQKNPTAFYLCASTADSSYQPQHFGDGTRLSIL.

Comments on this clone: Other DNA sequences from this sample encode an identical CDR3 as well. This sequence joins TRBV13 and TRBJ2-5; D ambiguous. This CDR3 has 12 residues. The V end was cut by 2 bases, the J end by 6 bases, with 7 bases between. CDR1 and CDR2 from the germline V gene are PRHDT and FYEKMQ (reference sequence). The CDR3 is CASSLSGQTQYF. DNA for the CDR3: TGTGCCAGCAGCTTATCCGGTCAGACCCAGTACTTC.

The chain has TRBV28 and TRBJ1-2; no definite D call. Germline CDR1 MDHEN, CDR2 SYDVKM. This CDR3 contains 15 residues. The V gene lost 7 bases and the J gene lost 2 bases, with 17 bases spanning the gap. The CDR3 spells CASTPPITTNYGYTF. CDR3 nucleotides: TGTGCCAGCACTCCCCCCATAACCACGAACTATGGCTACACCTTC.

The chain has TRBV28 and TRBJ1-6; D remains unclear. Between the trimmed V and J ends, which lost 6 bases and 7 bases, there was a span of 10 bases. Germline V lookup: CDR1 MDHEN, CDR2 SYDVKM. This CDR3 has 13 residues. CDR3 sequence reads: CASRIEGNSPLHF. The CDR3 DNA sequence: TGTGCCAGCAGAATCGAGGGAAATTCACCCCTCCACTTT.

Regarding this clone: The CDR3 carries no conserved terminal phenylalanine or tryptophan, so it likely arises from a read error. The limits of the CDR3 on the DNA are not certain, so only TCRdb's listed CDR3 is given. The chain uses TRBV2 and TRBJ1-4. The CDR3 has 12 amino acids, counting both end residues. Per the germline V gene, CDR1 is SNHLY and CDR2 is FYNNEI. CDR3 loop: CASRESRPALYV.